These T cell receptor beta chains were read from a single sample in a study of memory B cells and T cells in multiple sclerosis. The method was immunoSEQ multiplex PCR; TCRdb's version includes in-frame clones alone and lacks a portion of them. The sample lists several hundred clones, approximately 80% occurring once. The sample was brain tissue. The receptors were gathered from a human donor with multiple sclerosis. The CDR3 runs from the conserved cysteine through the conserved F or W. Clone size appears in some rows only: once, few, many, or a class for an expanded clone.

j_gene	abundance	v_gene	CDR3aa
TRBJ1-3	-	TRBV19	CASIHPSGAGNTIYF
TRBJ2-2	few	TRBV7-9	CASSNPRDRDMAGELFF
TRBJ2-7	-	TRBV6-6	CASSYSWQGAAEQYF
TRBJ2-6	once	TRBV10-3	CAYRGEEGAGANVLTF
TRBJ1-5	-	TRBV10-2	CASSRTDSNQPQHF
TRBJ2-3	-	TRBV28	CASSPGAGGRDTQYF
TRBJ1-2	-	TRBV27	CASSFVRGYGYTF
TRBJ2-1	-	TRBV19	CASSTPTAGTSTVSSYNEQFF
TRBJ2-1	-	TRBV4-2	CASSQTSGGSYNEQFF
TRBJ2-7	-	TRBV6-8	CASRVSYEQYF
TRBJ2-5	once	TRBV9	CASSVPSGPYQETQYF
TRBJ2-1	-	TRBV7-2	CASSLSGSIHNEQFF
TRBJ1-2	-	TRBV19	CASSQDRVTGYTF
TRBJ2-1	-	TRBV29-1	CSSGGSNEQFF
TRBJ1-2	-	TRBV19	CASSPDRVVGYTF
TRBJ2-7	-	TRBV2	CASSEASGRGTTYEQYF
TRBJ1-2	-	TRBV9	CASSVGQMNYGYTF
TRBJ2-7	-	TRBV6-6	CASSSQGAYEQYF
TRBJ2-3	-	TRBV7-3	CASSLGLAGDTQYF
TRBJ1-2	-	TRBV4-2	CASSPHPSARLDRVDRSHGYTF
TRBJ2-5	-	TRBV6-1	CASSPWDRGGETQYF
TRBJ1-3	-	TRBV7-9	CASSSPNRVSGNTIYF
TRBJ1-1	-	TRBV7-9	CASSFGQTEAFF
TRBJ1-4	-	TRBV5-6	CASSSTPTNEKLFF
TRBJ2-7	-	TRBV7-3	CASSSQQGPYEQYF
TRBJ2-1	-	TRBV27	CASSLLTSGRPNEQFF
TRBJ2-3	-	TRBV6-1	CASSVSGSSTQYF
TRBJ2-6	-	TRBV1	CTSSVDCLCTSRANVLTF
TRBJ2-7	-	TRBV7-8	CASSGARRSSYEQYF
TRBJ2-6	once	TRBV9	CASLKQSRANVLTF
TRBJ1-4	few	TRBV28	CASSLFDRGGNEKLFF
TRBJ2-5	-	TRBV6-1	CASSDFASGGGETQYF
TRBJ2-1	-	TRBV7-6	CASSLTISPPGEPLSYNEQFF
TRBJ2-2	-	TRBV11-2	CASSPPGTKNTGELFF
TRBJ1-3	-	TRBV25-1	CASSGQGGSGNTIYF
TRBJ1-2	few	TRBV2	CASSGREGPGYTF
TRBJ2-1	once	TRBV5-1	CASSLEGTSDNEQFF
TRBJ1-4	-	TRBV5-1	CASSSGRQGAEKLFF
TRBJ2-7	few	TRBV9	CASSVGPGSSYEQYF
TRBJ1-2	-	TRBV6-9	CASSRDGAAGYTF
TRBJ1-1	-	TRBV7-3	CASSLDRGSGAFF
TRBJ2-3	-	TRBV9	CASSATSAGYTDTQYF
TRBJ2-7	-	TRBV9	CASSVGGLAGDEQYF
TRBJ2-2	-	TRBV7-9	CASSFSGVFGGELFF
TRBJ2-7	once	TRBV28	CASSRDQAVHEQYF
TRBJ2-5	few	TRBV6-5	CASSPWDRGGETQYF